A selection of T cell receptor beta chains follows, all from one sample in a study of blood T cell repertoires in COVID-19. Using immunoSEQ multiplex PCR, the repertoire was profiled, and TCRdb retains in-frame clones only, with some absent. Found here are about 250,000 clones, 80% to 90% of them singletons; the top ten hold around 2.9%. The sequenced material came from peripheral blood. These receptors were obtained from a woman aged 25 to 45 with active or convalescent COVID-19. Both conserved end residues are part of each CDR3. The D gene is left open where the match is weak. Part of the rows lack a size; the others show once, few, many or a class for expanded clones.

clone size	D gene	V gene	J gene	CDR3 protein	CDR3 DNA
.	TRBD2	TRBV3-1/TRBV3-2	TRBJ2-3	CASSHGTNTDTQYF	TGTGCCAGCAGCCACGGGACTAACACAGATACGCAGTATTTT
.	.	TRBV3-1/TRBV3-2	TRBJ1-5	CASSPGVGGQPQHF	TGTGCCAGCAGCCCCGGGGTGGGGGGTCAGCCCCAGCATTTT
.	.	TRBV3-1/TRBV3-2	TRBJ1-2	CASSPEEWSYGYTF	TGTGCCAGCAGCCCCGAGGAGTGGAGCTATGGCTACACCTTC
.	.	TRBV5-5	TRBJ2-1	CASSLPSYNEQFF	TGTGCCAGCAGCTTGCCCAGCTACAATGAGCAGTTCTTC
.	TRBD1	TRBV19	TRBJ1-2	CASSAGQGGFYGYTF	TGTGCCAGTAGTGCGGGACAGGGAGGATTCTATGGCTACACCTTC
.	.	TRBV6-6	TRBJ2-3	CASHLGFIEDTQYF	TGTGCCAGCCACCTGGGCTTTATAGAAGATACGCAGTATTTT
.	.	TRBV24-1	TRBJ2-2	CATSVGREVDTGELFF	TGTGCCACCAGTGTGGGCCGAGAAGTGGACACCGGGGAGCTGTTTTTT
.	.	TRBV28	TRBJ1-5	CASTAGGGSLVTQHF	TGTGCCAGCACCGCGGGAGGGGGGAGCCTAGTTACTCAGCATTTT
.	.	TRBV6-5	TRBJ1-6	CASRRGYLTNSPLHF	TGTGCCAGCAGGCGCGGGTATCTCACTAATTCACCCCTCCACTTT
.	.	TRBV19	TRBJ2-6	CASTLRSSGANVLTF	TGTGCCAGTACCCTGAGAAGCTCTGGGGCCAACGTCCTGACTTTC
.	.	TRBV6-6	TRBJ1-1	CASTPRPISSGTEAFF	TGTGCCAGCACCCCTCGTCCCATTTCCTCGGGCACTGAAGCTTTCTTT
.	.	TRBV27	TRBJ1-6	CASSLSGVDSPLHF	TGTGCCAGCAGTTTATCAGGGGTTGATTCACCCCTCCACTTT
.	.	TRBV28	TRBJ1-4	CASTTYNEKLFF	TGTGCCAGCACCACATATAATGAAAAACTGTTTTTT
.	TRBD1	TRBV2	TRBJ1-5	CASSAGTGVQPQHF	TGTGCCAGCAGCGCCGGGACAGGGGTACAGCCCCAGCATTTT
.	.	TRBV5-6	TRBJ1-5	CASSLYLGAGSYQPQHF	TGTGCCAGCAGCTTGTATTTGGGTGCAGGGTCCTATCAGCCCCAGCATTTT
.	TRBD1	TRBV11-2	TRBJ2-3	CASSPTTGPRHSTDTQYF	TGTGCCAGCAGCCCAACGACAGGGCCCCGCCATAGCACAGATACGCAGTATTTT
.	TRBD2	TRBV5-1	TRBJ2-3	CASSHSGIAGGYTDTQYF	TGCGCCAGCAGCCATTCGGGGATAGCGGGGGGTTACACAGATACGCAGTATTTT
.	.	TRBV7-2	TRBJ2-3	CASSLWGRGETQYF	TGTGCCAGCAGCTTATGGGGTCGCGGGGAGACGCAGTATTTT
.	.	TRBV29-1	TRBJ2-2	CSVGGQSSTGELFF	TGCAGCGTGGGGGGTCAATCGTCCACCGGGGAGCTGTTTTTT
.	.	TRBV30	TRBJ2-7	CALDSLGQYF	TGTGCCTTGGACAGTCTGGGGCAGTACTTC
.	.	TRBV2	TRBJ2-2	CASSEPWGGGPNTGELFF	TGTGCCAGCAGTGAACCCTGGGGAGGGGGGCCGAACACCGGGGAGCTGTTTTTT
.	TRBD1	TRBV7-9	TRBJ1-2	CASSPQGIGGYTF	TGTGCCAGCAGCCCACAGGGGATCGGTGGCTACACCTTC
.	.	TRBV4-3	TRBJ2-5	CASSQVQGKTQYF	TGCGCCAGCAGCCAAGTCCAGGGAAAGACCCAGTACTTC
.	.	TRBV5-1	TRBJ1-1	CASSFTTLQNTEAFF	TGCGCCAGCAGCTTCACAACCCTCCAGAACACTGAAGCTTTCTTT
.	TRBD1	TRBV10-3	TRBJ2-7	CAISESLGTAGYEQYF	TGTGCCATCAGTGAGTCTCTAGGGACAGCAGGTTACGAGCAGTACTTC
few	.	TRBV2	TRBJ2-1	CASSEDRAGYNEQFF	TGTGCCAGCAGTGAAGACAGGGCTGGGTACAATGAGCAGTTCTTC
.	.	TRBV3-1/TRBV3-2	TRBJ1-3	CASSLTAGYPGNTIYF	TGTGCCAGCAGCCTGACGGCAGGGTATCCTGGAAACACCATATATTTT
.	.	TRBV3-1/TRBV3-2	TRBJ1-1	CASSQEGQNTEAFF	TGTGCCAGCAGCCAAGAGGGGCAGAACACTGAAGCTTTCTTT
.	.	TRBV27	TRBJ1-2	CASSQDGRGGYTF	TGTGCCAGCAGCCAAGATGGGAGGGGCGGCTACACCTTC
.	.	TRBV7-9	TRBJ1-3	CASSHTGISGNTIYF	TGTGCCAGCAGCCATACAGGGATTTCGGGAAACACCATATATTTT
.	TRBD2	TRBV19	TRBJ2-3	CASSIGGGADTQYF	TGTGCCAGTAGTATAGGCGGGGGGGCAGATACGCAGTATTTT
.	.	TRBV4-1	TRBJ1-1	CASSQGGSNTEAFF	TGCGCCAGCAGCCAAGGAGGGTCGAACACTGAAGCTTTCTTT
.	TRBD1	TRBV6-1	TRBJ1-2	CASSETWDSRSGGYTF	TGTGCCAGCAGTGAAACCTGGGACAGCCGGTCGGGTGGCTACACCTTC
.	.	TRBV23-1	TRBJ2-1	CASKARQSSPPSYNEQFF	TGCGCCAGCAAAGCGAGACAGTCCTCCCCCCCTTCCTACAATGAGCAGTTCTTC
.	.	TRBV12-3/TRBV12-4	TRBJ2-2	CAIQGANTGELFF	TGTGCCATCCAGGGCGCGAACACCGGGGAGCTGTTTTTT